These 9 T cell receptor beta chains share one sample of origin, sequenced in a study of blood T cell repertoires in COVID-19. Data came from immunoSEQ multiplex PCR; TCRdb stores just in-frame clones and leaves some out. Of 270,000 or so clones listed, 84% were seen once; the top ten hold around 9.1%. Sequencing was done on a sample of peripheral blood. The source is a human donor in a cohort sampled during active COVID-19.

The chain has TRBV5-5 and TRBJ2-1, with 9 bases that match TRBD1. V shed 4 bases and J 7 bases; nucleotides not matched to a gene: 9. The CDR3 is 15 residues long. Germline values: CDR1 SGHKS, CDR2 YYEKEE (reference sequence). CDR3 in amino acids: CASSPGQGFRNEQFF. The CDR3 bases are TGTGCCAGCAGCCCGGGACAGGGTTTTAGGAATGAGCAGTTCTTC.

The chain joins TRBV5-8 to TRBJ1-4; 10 bases are shared with TRBD1. This CDR3 comprises 16 residues. Germline-derived CDR1 and CDR2 are SGHTS and YDEGEE. Germline trimming cut 4 bases from V and 6 bases from J; bases unmatched to any gene: 9. The CDR3 DNA is TGTGCCAGCAGCAAAGGGACAGGGGCTCCAGATGAAAAACTGTTTTTT. Its protein is CASSKGTGAPDEKLFF. The full variable domain, its missing parts supplied by reference TRBV5-8 and TRBJ1-4, is EAGVTQSPTHLIKTRGQQATLRCSPISGHTSVYWYQQALGLGLQFLLWYDEGEERNRGNFPPRFSGRQFPNYSSELNVNALELEDSALYLCASSKGTGAPDEKLFFGSGTQLSVL.

The chain recombines TRBV6-5 with TRBJ1-1; perhaps TRBD1 as D (6 bases). The CDR3 runs to 14 residues. The germline CDR1 and CDR2 sequences are MNHEY and SVGAGI. Trimming pared 2 bases from V and 1 base from J, leaving 8 bases between. The CDR3 nucleotides read TGTGCCAGCAGTTACATCAGGGGGAACACTGAAGCTTTCTTT. It encodes CASSYIRGNTEAFF.

The chain uses TRBV19 and TRBJ1-2; 7 bases line up with TRBD1. Germline V gene data show CDR1 as LNHDA and CDR2 as SQIVND (reference sequence). The ends lost 4 bases at V and 4 bases at J; junction bases unmatched: 6. There are 14 residues in the CDR3. This CDR3 reads CASSTGTDIYGYTF. CDR3 nucleotides: TGTGCCAGTAGTACCGGGACAGATATCTATGGCTACACCTTC.

The gene calls are TRBV7-2 and TRBJ2-3, with D unclear. The V end was cut by 2 bases, the J end by 3 bases, with 9 bases between. Germline values: CDR1 SGHTA, CDR2 FQGNSA. This CDR3 has 14 residues. In DNA, the CDR3 is TGTGCCAGCAGCTTAAACCTAGTGACAGATACGCAGTATTTT. It codes for CASSLNLVTDTQYF.

The chain has TRBV5-1 and TRBJ1-2; 10 nucleotides align to TRBD1. The CDR3 runs 16 residues. Germline-derived CDR1 and CDR2 are SGHRS and YFSETQ. Trimming cost V 4 bases and J 6 bases; bases outside gene matches: 12. The CDR3 nucleotides are TGCGCCAGCAGCCCGATGTTAGGGGACAGGGGTCATGGCTACACCTTC. It yields the protein CASSPMLGDRGHGYTF.

V usage is TRBV7-6 and J usage is TRBJ1-5; D ambiguous. The germline gives CDR1 SGHVS, CDR2 FNYEAQ. The germline V and J ends were trimmed by 2 bases and 0 bases, with 20 bases remaining between them. The CDR3 is made up of 19 amino acids. CDR3 nucleotide sequence: TGTGCCAGCAGCTTATCAATTAGCTGGTACCAACATAGCAATCAGCCCCAGCATTTT. This sequence encodes CASSLSISWYQHSNQPQHF.

V usage is TRBV23-1 and J usage is TRBJ2-2; TRBD2 matches 13 bases. TRBV23-1 is reported as an ORF; its role is uncertain. This CDR3 contains 18 residues. V lost 2 bases to trimming and J lost 5 bases; unmatched junction nucleotides: 8. The chain's CDR3 is CASSQLGLAGVSTGELFF. Written as DNA, the CDR3 is TGCGCCAGCAGTCAACTTGGACTAGCGGGAGTGAGTACCGGGGAGCTGTTTTTT.

The J gene is TRBJ2-7, the V gene TRBV2; tentatively, D is TRBD1 (5 bases). V dropped 7 bases and J dropped 3 bases, with 13 bases sitting between them. The CDR3 runs to 13 residues. CDR1 and CDR2 from the germline V gene are SNHLY and FYNNEI. CDR3 DNA sequence: TGTGCCAGCATGGGATTGCAGGGCTACGAGCAGTACTTC. Residues: CASMGLQGYEQYF.